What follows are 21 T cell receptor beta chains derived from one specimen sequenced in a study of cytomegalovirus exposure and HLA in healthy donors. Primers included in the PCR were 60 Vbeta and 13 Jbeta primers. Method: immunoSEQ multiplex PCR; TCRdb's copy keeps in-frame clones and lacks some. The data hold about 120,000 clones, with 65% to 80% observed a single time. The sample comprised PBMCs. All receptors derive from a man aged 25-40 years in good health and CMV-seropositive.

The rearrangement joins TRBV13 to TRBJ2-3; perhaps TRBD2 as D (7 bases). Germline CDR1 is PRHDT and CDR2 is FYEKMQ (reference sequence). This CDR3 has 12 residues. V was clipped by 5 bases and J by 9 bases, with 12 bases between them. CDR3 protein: CASSQGRGTQYF. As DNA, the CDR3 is TGTGCCAGCAGCCAGGGGAGGGGCACGCAGTATTTT. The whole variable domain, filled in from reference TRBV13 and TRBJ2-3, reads AAGVIQSPRHLIKEKRETATLKCYPIPRHDTVYWYQQGPGQDPQFLISFYEKMQSDKGSIPDRFSAQQFSDYHSELNMSSLELGDSALYFCASSQGRGTQYFGPGTRLTVL.

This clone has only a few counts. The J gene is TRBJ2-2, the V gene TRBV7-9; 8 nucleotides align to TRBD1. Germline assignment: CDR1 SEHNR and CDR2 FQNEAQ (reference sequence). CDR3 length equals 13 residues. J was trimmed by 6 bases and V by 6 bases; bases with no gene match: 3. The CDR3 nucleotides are TGTGCCAGCAGATCGACAGGGGCCGGGGAGCTGTTTTTT. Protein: CASRSTGAGELFF. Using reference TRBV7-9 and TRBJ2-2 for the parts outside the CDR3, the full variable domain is DTGVSQNPRHKITKRGQNVTFRCDPISEHNRLYWYRQTLGQGPEFLTYFQNEAQLEKSRLLSDRFSAERPKGSFSTLEIQRTEQGDSAMYLCASRSTGAGELFFGEGSRLTVL.

The CDR3 DNA reads TGTGCCAGCAGCCAAGTTTTCAGGGGTCCCTACGACGCGGGAGTCGAGCAGTACTTC. The encoded protein is CASSQVFRGPYDAGVEQYF. The V call is TRBV14, the J call TRBJ2-7, with a weak D call TRBD2 (7 bases). Germline V lookup: CDR1 SGHDN, CDR2 FVKESK. The CDR3 totals 19 residues. Trimming shortened V by 1 base and J by 6 bases, and 28 bases separated the two germline ends.

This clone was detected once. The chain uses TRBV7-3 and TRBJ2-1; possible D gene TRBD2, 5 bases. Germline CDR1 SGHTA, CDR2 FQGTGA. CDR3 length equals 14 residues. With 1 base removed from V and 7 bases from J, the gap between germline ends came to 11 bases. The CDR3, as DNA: TGTGCCAGCAGCTTAAGGGCTAGCAGGAATGAGCAGTTCTTC. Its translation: CASSLRASRNEQFF.

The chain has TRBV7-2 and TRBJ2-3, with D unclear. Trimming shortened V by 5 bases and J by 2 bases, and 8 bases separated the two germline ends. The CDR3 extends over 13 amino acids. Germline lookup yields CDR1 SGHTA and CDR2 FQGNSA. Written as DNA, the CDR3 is TGTGCCAGCAGCCTATCTTACACAGATACGCAGTATTTT. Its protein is CASSLSYTDTQYF.

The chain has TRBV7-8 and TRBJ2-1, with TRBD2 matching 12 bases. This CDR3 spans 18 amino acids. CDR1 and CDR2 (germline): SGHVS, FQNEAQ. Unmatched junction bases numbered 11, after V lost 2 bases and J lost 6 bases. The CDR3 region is CASSLRLAGAPIPNEQFF. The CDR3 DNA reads TGTGCCAGCAGCTTAAGACTAGCGGGGGCCCCGATCCCCAATGAGCAGTTCTTC.

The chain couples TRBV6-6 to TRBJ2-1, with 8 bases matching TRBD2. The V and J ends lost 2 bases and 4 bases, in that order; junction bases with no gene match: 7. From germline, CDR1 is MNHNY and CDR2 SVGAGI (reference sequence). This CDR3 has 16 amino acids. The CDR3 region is CASSYVWRGVYNEQFF. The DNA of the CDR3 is TGTGCCAGCAGTTACGTCTGGCGGGGGGTATACAATGAGCAGTTCTTC.

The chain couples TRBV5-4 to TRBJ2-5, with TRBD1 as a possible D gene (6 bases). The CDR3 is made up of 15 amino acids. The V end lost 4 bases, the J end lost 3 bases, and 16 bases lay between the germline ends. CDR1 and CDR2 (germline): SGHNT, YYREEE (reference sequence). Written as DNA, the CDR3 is TGTGCCAGCAGCCCGGGACACAGCTTAAAAGAGACCCAGTACTTC. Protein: CASSPGHSLKETQYF.

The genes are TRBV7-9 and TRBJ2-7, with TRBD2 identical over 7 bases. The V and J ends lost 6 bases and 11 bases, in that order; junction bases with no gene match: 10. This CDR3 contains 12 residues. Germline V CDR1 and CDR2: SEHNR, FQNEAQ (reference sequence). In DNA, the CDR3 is TGTGCCAGCAGGAACGGAGGCGGGGGAGAGTACTTC. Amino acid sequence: CASRNGGGGEYF.

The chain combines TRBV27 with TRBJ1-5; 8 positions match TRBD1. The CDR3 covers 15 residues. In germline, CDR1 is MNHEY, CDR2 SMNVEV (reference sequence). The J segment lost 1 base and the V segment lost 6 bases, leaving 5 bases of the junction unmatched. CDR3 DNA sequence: TGTGCCAGCAGCCCCTGGACAGGGAGCAATCAGCCCCAGCATTTT. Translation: CASSPWTGSNQPQHF.

In DNA, the CDR3 is TGTGCCAGCAGTGGGAGCGGGGGGGCCCGAGAGACCCAGTACTTC. This codes for CASSGSGGARETQYF. The chain employs TRBV11-2 and TRBJ2-5; 10 nucleotides match TRBD2. Germline CDR1 SGHAT, CDR2 FQNNGV. This CDR3 contains 15 residues. V lost 6 bases to trimming and J lost 4 bases; unmatched junction nucleotides: 8.

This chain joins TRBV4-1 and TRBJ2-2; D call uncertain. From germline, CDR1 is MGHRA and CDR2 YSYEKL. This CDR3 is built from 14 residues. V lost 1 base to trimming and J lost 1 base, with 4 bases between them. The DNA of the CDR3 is TGCGCCAGCAGCCAAGTAAAGAACACCGGGGAGCTGTTTTTT. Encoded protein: CASSQVKNTGELFF.

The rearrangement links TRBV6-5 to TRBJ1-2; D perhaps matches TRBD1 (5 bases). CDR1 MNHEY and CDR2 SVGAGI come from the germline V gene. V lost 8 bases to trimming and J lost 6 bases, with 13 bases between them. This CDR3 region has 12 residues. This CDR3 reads CASWDLLNGYTF. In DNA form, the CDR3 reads TGTGCCAGCTGGGACTTACTAAATGGCTACACCTTC.

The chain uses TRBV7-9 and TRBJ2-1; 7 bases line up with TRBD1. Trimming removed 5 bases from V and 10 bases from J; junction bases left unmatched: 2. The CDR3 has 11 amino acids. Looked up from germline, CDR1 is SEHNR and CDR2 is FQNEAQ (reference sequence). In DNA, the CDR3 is TGTGCCAGCAGCACGGGACAGGAGCAGTTCTTC. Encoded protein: CASSTGQEQFF.

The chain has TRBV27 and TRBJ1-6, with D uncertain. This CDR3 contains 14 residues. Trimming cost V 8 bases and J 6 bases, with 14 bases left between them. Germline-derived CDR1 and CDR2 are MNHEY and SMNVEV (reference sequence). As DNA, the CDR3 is TGTGCCAGCCGCCACCGGGAACTTAATTCACCCCTCCACTTT. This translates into CASRHRELNSPLHF.

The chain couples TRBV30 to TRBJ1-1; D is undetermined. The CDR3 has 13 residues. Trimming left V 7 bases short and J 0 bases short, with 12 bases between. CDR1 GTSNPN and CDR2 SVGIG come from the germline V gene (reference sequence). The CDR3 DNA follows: TGTGCCTCCGCGGGTCAGATGAACACTGAAGCTTTCTTT. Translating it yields CASAGQMNTEAFF. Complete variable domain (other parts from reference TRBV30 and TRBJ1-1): SQTIHQWPATLVQPVGSPLSLECTVEGTSNPNLYWYRQAAGRGLQLLFYSVGIGQISSEVPQNLSASRPQDRQFILSSKKLLLSDSGFYLCASAGQMNTEAFFGQGTRLTVV.

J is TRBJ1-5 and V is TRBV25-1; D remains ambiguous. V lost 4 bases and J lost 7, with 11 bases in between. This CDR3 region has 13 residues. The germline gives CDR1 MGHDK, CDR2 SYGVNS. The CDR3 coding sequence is TGTGCCAGCAGTGTGGCGGGAGGCCAGCCCCAGCATTTT. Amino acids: CASSVAGGQPQHF. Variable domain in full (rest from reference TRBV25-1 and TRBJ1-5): EADIYQTPRYLVIGTGKKITLECSQTMGHDKMYWYQQDPGMELHLIHYSYGVNSTEKGDLSSESTVSRIRTEHFPLTLESARPSHTSQYLCASSVAGGQPQHFGDGTRLSIL.

The CDR3 is CASSLSAGADSPLHF. The CDR3 nucleotides are TGCGCCAGCAGCTTGTCTGCAGGGGCTGATTCACCCCTCCACTTT. The V gene is TRBV5-1, the J gene TRBJ1-6, with D possibly TRBD1 on 6 matching bases. Germline CDR1 SGHRS, CDR2 YFSETQ. The CDR3 runs 15 residues. The germline V and J ends were trimmed by 1 base and 8 bases, with 13 bases remaining between them.

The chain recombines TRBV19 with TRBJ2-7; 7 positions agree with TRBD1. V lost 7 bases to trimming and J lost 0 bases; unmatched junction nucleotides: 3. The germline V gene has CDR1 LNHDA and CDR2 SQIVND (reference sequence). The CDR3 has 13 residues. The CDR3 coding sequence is TGTGCCAGTATGGACAGGCGCTCCTACGAGCAGTACTTC. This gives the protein CASMDRRSYEQYF.

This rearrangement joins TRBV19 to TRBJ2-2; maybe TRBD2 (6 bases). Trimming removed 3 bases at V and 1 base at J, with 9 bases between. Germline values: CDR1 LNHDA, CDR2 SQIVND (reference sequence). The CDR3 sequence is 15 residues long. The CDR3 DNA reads TGTGCCAGTAGTATGGGACTCCTGAACACCGGGGAGCTGTTTTTT. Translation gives CASSMGLLNTGELFF.

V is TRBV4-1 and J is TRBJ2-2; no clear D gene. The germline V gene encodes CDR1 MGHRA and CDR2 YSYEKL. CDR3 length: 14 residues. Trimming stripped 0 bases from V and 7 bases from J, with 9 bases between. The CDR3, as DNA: TGCGCCAGCAGCCAAGATGAGGAGATCGGGGAGCTGTTTTTT. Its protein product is CASSQDEEIGELFF.